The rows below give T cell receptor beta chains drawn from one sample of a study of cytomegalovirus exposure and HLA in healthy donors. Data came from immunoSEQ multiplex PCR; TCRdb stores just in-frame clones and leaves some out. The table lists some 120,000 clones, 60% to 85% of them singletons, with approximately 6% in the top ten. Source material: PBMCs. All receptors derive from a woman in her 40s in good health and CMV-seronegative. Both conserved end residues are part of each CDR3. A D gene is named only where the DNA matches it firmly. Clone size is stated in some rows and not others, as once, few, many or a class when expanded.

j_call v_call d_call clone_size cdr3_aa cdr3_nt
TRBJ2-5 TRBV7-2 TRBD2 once CASSLRRRGRVETQYF TGTGCCAGCAGCTTACGGCGTCGCGGGAGGGTTGAGACCCAGTACTTC
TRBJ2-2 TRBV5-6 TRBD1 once CASSLEQGGVGELFF TGTGCCAGCAGCTTGGAACAGGGGGGTGTCGGGGAGCTGTTTTTT
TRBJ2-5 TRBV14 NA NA CASSQAVEYQETQYF TGTGCCAGCAGCCAGGCGGTGGAGTACCAAGAGACCCAGTACTTC
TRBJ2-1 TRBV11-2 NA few CASSSHGQPNEQFF TGTGCCAGCAGCTCCCACGGACAGCCCAATGAGCAGTTCTTC
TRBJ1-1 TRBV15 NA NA CATSRDLRGMREAFF TGTGCCACCAGCAGAGATCTCAGAGGAATGCGTGAAGCTTTCTTT
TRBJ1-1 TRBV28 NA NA CASRSGNREAFF TGTGCCAGCAGGTCCGGGAACCGTGAAGCTTTCTTT
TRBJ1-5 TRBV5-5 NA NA CASSLAGFDGNQPQHF TGTGCCAGCAGCTTGGCCGGGTTCGATGGCAATCAGCCCCAGCATTTT
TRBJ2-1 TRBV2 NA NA CASKDSPYNEQFF TGTGCCAGCAAGGACTCCCCCTACAATGAGCAGTTCTTC
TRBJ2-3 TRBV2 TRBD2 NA CASGGGDTQYF TGTGCCAGCGGGGGGGGAGATACGCAGTATTTT
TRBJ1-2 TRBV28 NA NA CASSLRQGGRIYGYTF TGTGCCAGCAGTTTAAGGCAGGGCGGGAGGATCTATGGCTACACCTTC
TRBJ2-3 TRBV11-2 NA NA CASSFVLASDTQYF TGTGCCAGCAGCTTTGTTCTGGCATCGGATACGCAGTATTTT
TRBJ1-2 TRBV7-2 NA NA CASSLREGLRGYTF TGTGCCAGCAGCTTAAGAGAGGGATTAAGGGGCTACACCTTC
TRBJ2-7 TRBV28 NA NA CASSSGPGEQYF TGTGCCAGCAGTTCAGGGCCGGGCGAGCAGTACTTC
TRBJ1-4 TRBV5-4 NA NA CASSLDGATNEKLFF TGTGCCAGCAGCTTGGACGGTGCAACTAATGAAAAACTGTTTTTT
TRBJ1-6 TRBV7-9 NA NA CASSSSSTGSPLHF TGTGCCAGCAGTTCATCCTCAACGGGATCACCCCTCCACTTT
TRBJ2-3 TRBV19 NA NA CASRRQSGLTDTQYF TGTGCCAGTAGGAGGCAAAGCGGTTTAACAGATACGCAGTATTTT
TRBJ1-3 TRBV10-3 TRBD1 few CAIKGTASGNTIYF TGTGCCATCAAGGGGACAGCCTCTGGAAACACCATATATTTT
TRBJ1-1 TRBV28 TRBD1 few CASSQTQGATGLAFF TGTGCCAGCAGTCAAACTCAGGGGGCGACTGGGTTAGCTTTCTTT
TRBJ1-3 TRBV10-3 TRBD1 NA CASRPGQGVDTIYF TGTGCCTCCCGTCCGGGACAGGGGGTAGACACCATATATTTT
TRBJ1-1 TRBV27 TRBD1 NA CASSLKTGVWQKNTEAFF TGTGCCAGCAGTTTAAAAACAGGGGTTTGGCAGAAGAACACTGAAGCTTTCTTT
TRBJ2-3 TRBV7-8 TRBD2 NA CASSLLAGMVDTQYF TGTGCCAGCAGCTTACTAGCGGGAATGGTCGATACGCAGTATTTT
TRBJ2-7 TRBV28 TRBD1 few CASSRQTGTYEQYF TGTGCCAGCAGCCGCCAGACAGGGACCTACGAGCAGTACTTC
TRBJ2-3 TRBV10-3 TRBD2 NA CAISDPVGGRSVDTQYF TGTGCCATCAGTGACCCAGTAGGCGGGAGGAGTGTAGATACGCAGTATTTT
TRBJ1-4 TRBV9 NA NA CASSASAIGGWTPTNEKLFF TGTGCCAGCAGCGCAAGCGCGATTGGGGGGTGGACACCAACTAATGAAAAACTGTTTTTT
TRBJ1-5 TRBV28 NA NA CASSSMAGGASNQPQHF TGTGCCAGCAGTTCCATGGCCGGGGGGGCTTCCAATCAGCCCCAGCATTTT
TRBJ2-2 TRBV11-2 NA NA CASSPQRTWRELFF TGTGCCAGCAGCCCCCAGCGTACATGGAGGGAGCTGTTTTTT
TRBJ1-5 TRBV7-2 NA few CASSFQQEQPQHF TGTGCCAGCAGCTTCCAACAGGAGCAGCCCCAGCATTTT
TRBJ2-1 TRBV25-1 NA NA CASSDQVLGPQFF TGTGCCAGCAGTGATCAGGTATTGGGTCCACAGTTCTTC
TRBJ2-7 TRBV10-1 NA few CASSDGGTHYEQYF TGCGCCAGCAGTGATGGGGGGACTCACTACGAGCAGTACTTC
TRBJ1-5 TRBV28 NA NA CATYLVRGQPQHF TGTGCCACTTACCTCGTACGGGGGCAGCCCCAGCATTTT
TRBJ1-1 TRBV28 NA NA CASTSWGLGNTEAFF TGTGCCAGCACCTCGTGGGGACTGGGAAACACTGAAGCTTTCTTT
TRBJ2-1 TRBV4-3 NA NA CASSQDGRADDEQFF TGCGCCAGCAGCCAAGACGGGCGGGCAGACGATGAGCAGTTCTTC
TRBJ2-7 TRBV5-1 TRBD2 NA CASSLAVAGGSSLEQYF TGCGCCAGCAGCTTGGCCGTAGCGGGAGGCTCCTCTCTCGAGCAGTACTTC